The 20 T cell receptor beta chains listed next were all sequenced from one sample in a study of T cells in Graves' hyperthyroidism and ophthalmopathy. Amplified regions were TCR beta CDR3 sequences from RNA transcripts. Using the HTBI primer set, a first-round RT-PCR was run on the TCR CDR3. TCRdb redid the calling of the multiplex PCR reads with MiXCR, one entry per CDR3 protein. The sample holds approximately 200,000 distinct CDR3 sequences; 15% to 20% are singletons and the top ten take about 45%. Sequencing input: blood. Receptors originate from a man aged 40-49 years with Graves' hyperthyroidism.

This clonotype was counted only a few times. J is TRBJ2-5 and V is TRBV7-9; 9 bases align to TRBD1. The CDR3 runs 14 residues. V gave up 6 bases and J gave up 3 bases; unmatched junction bases: 5. Looked up from germline, CDR1 is SEHNR and CDR2 is FQNEAQ (reference sequence). The chain's CDR3 is CASRNRGPEETQYF. For the CDR3, the DNA is TGTGCCAGCAGAAACAGGGGGCCTGAAGAGACCCAGTACTTC. The complete variable domain, with remaining parts taken from reference TRBV7-9 and TRBJ2-5, reads DTGVSQNPRHKITKRGQNVTFRCDPISEHNRLYWYRQTLGQGPEFLTYFQNEAQLEKSRLLSDRFSAERPKGSFSTLEIQRTEQGDSAMYLCASRNRGPEETQYFGPGTRLLVL.

The sample holds a few counts of this clonotype. The chain recombines TRBV29-1 with TRBJ2-1; the D gene is possibly TRBD2 (7 bases). The germline V gene has CDR1 SQVTM and CDR2 ANQGSEA. Trimming left V 6 bases short and J 5 bases short, with 14 bases between. CDR3 size: 13 residues. The chain's CDR3 is CSVGGGINNEQFF. The CDR3 DNA reads as TGCAGCGTGGGAGGGGGGATAAACAATGAGCAGTTCTTC.

This clonotype came up many times. The chain is built from TRBV6-2 or TRBV6-3 and TRBJ1-1; D call uncertain. In germline, CDR1 is MNHEY, CDR2 SVGEGT. The length of the CDR3 is 16 residues. The germline V and J ends were trimmed by 6 bases and 3 bases, with 20 bases remaining between them. The CDR3 DNA follows: TGTGCCAGCAGCCCCCGGACTAGGGTTTGGGACACTGAAGCTTTCTTT. Its protein is CASSPRTRVWDTEAFF.

This clonotype was seen at least ten times. The V call is TRBV20-1, the J call TRBJ2-3; D perhaps matches TRBD2 (7 bases). Germline assignment: CDR1 DFQATT and CDR2 SNEGSKA (reference sequence). V dropped 5 bases and J dropped 6 bases, with 18 bases sitting between them. This CDR3 is 14 amino acids long. The CDR3 DNA follows: TGCAGTGCTGGGGGGGGGGCCGAACTGGATACGCAGTATTTT. Its translation: CSAGGGAELDTQYF.

This clonotype has a count of ten or more. V usage is TRBV5-6 and J usage is TRBJ1-1; 8 nucleotides agree with TRBD1. With 4 bases clipped from V and 1 base from J, the junction kept 6 bases outside the gene matches. The CDR3 is 15 amino acids. Germline V lookup: CDR1 SGHDT, CDR2 YYEEEE. CDR3 DNA: TGTGCCAGCAGCCCGGGACAGGCGGCGAACACTGAAGCTTTCTTT. Translated, it gives CASSPGQAANTEAFF. Combining the CDR3 with reference TRBV5-6 and TRBJ1-1 gives the whole variable domain DAGVTQSPTHLIKTRGQQVTLRCSPKSGHDTVSWYQQALGQGPQFIFQYYEEEERQRGNFPDRFSGHQFPNYSSELNVNALLLGDSALYLCASSPGQAANTEAFFGQGTRLTVV.

This chain links TRBV4-3 with TRBJ1-6; possibly TRBD1 for D (6 bases). Germline CDR1 LGHNA, CDR2 YSLEER. The length of the CDR3 is 14 residues. Trimming removed 3 bases at V and 6 bases at J, with 9 bases between. CDR3 in amino acids: CASSQTGSNSPLHF. CDR3 DNA sequence: TGCGCCAGCAGCCAGACAGGATCTAATTCACCCCTCCACTTT.

The sample holds a few counts of this clonotype. The gene calls are TRBV19 and TRBJ1-4; D not resolved. Germline V gene lookup returns CDR1 LNHDA and CDR2 SQIVND (reference sequence). This CDR3 comprises 13 residues. With 7 bases removed from V and 8 bases from J, the gap between germline ends came to 14 bases. CDR3 residues: CASMSGGWEKLFF. CDR3 DNA sequence: TGTGCCAGTATGTCCGGCGGATGGGAAAAACTGTTTTTT.

The V gene is TRBV6-1, the J gene TRBJ2-4, with TRBD1 as a possible D gene (6 bases). The germline V and J ends were trimmed by 5 bases and 2 bases, with 13 bases remaining between them. Germline CDR1 and CDR2: MNHNS and SASEGT. The CDR3 runs to 15 residues. The CDR3 loop reads CASSYSGTTKNIQYF. The CDR3 nucleotides read TGTGCCAGCAGTTACTCAGGGACAACCAAAAACATTCAGTACTTC.

At least ten counts were recorded for this clonotype. The chain joins TRBV24-1 to TRBJ1-4, with D hard to call. Germline V gives CDR1 KGHDR, CDR2 SFDVKD. The V gene lost 1 base and the J gene lost 4 bases, with 21 bases spanning the gap. The CDR3 covers 19 residues. CDR3 coding DNA: TGTGCCACCAGTGATTTCAGCAGCCTCACTTCCCGCAATAATGAAAAACTGTTTTTT. As protein: CATSDFSSLTSRNNEKLFF.

This clonotype has at least ten counts. J is TRBJ2-3 and V is TRBV5-1; 8 bases match TRBD2. Trimming removed 5 bases from V and 3 bases from J; junction bases left unmatched: 8. The CDR3 is made up of 15 amino acids. Germline loops: CDR1 SGHRS, CDR2 YFSETQ. DNA of the CDR3: TGCGCCAGCAGTCTGAGCGGGAGAGGAACAGATACGCAGTATTTT. It yields the protein CASSLSGRGTDTQYF.

The chain recombines TRBV4-3 with TRBJ1-1; 7 nucleotides match TRBD1. The CDR3 covers 16 residues. CDR1 is LGHNA and CDR2 is YSLEER in the germline V gene. V shed 0 bases and J 4 bases; nucleotides not matched to a gene: 8. The CDR3 region is CASSQDQGGTGTEAFF. The CDR3 DNA sequence: TGCGCCAGCAGCCAAGACCAGGGGGGGACGGGCACTGAAGCTTTCTTT.

V usage is TRBV6-6 and J usage is TRBJ1-4, with 7 bases aligning to TRBD1. The germline CDR1 and CDR2 sequences are MNHNY and SVGAGI (reference sequence). With 0 bases clipped from V and 5 bases from J, the junction kept 3 bases outside the gene matches. This CDR3 comprises 15 residues. Here the CDR3 reads CASSYSGTENEKLFF. The CDR3, as DNA: TGTGCCAGCAGTTACTCCGGGACAGAGAATGAAAAACTGTTTTTT.

This clonotype was detected many times. This CDR3 is CASSSGQGAIHEQFF. CDR3 coding DNA: TGTGCCAGCAGCTCGGGACAGGGGGCGATCCATGAGCAGTTCTTC. This chain connects TRBV11-2 to TRBJ2-1, with TRBD1 identical over 12 bases. This CDR3 comprises 15 residues. Germline CDR1 is SGHAT and CDR2 is FQNNGV. Trimming cost V 4 bases and J 8 bases; bases outside gene matches: 6.

This clonotype was detected many times. The rearrangement links TRBV10-3 to TRBJ2-5; D unresolved. Trimming cost V 3 bases and J 4 bases, with 6 bases left between them. The CDR3 sequence is 12 residues long. The germline V gene encodes CDR1 ENHRY and CDR2 SYGVKD. CDR3 residues: CAISEVGETQYF. The CDR3 DNA is TGTGCCATCAGTGAAGTGGGAGAGACCCAGTACTTC.

This clonotype has at least ten counts. This chain links TRBV12-3 or TRBV12-4 with TRBJ2-2; D is possibly TRBD1 (5 bases). Deletions cut 5 bases from V and 6 bases from J, with 16 bases between. There are 15 residues in the CDR3. CDR3: CASSPSLGRPGELFF. The DNA for the CDR3 is TGTGCCAGCAGTCCCTCCCTGGGGCGGCCCGGGGAGCTGTTTTTT.

This clonotype was seen ten or more times. This rearrangement joins TRBV12-3 or TRBV12-4 to TRBJ2-5; 13 positions agree with TRBD2. This CDR3 contains 18 residues. V lost 4 bases to trimming and J lost 0 bases; unmatched junction nucleotides: 8. The CDR3 spells CASSSGLAGVLNQETQYF. The DNA for the CDR3 is TGTGCCAGCAGTTCCGGACTAGCGGGGGTATTGAACCAAGAGACCCAGTACTTC.

This clonotype has a count of ten or more. The chain employs TRBV7-2 and TRBJ2-1; D is unresolved. The V end lost 3 bases, the J end lost 1 base, and 13 bases lay between the germline ends. The germline gives CDR1 SGHTA, CDR2 FQGNSA. The CDR3 sequence is 16 residues long. CDR3 protein: CASSFTGDPSYNEQFF. The CDR3 nucleotides are TGTGCCAGCAGCTTCACTGGCGACCCATCCTACAATGAGCAGTTCTTC.

The chain carries TRBV19 and TRBJ2-1, with D unclear. The CDR3 is made up of 14 amino acids. Trimming removed 3 bases from V and 6 bases from J, with 12 bases in between. Germline CDR1 reads LNHDA; CDR2 reads SQIVND (reference sequence). The CDR3 region is CASSIFGRPNEQFF. CDR3 nucleotides: TGTGCCAGTAGTATTTTTGGCAGGCCCAATGAGCAGTTCTTC.

This clonotype has a count of ten or more. This sequence joins TRBV20-1 and TRBJ2-7; 7 bases line up with TRBD2. With 7 bases clipped from V and 0 bases from J, the junction kept 3 bases outside the gene matches. Germline V CDR1 and CDR2: DFQATT, SNEGSKA (reference sequence). The CDR3 has 12 amino acids. This CDR3 reads CSVSGDSYEQYF. The CDR3 coding sequence is TGCAGTGTAAGCGGGGACTCCTACGAGCAGTACTTC.

This clonotype occurred many times. V gene TRBV2 combines with J gene TRBJ2-3; 7 bases map to TRBD2. CDR3 length: 16 residues. Trimming at V came to 8 bases and at J to 3 bases, leaving 14 bases not matched to a gene. The V gene's germline CDR1 is SNHLY and CDR2 FYNNEI. The CDR3 sequence: CASVRELAESTDTQYF. The CDR3 nucleotides read TGTGCCAGCGTAAGGGAGCTAGCGGAGTCTACAGATACGCAGTATTTT.